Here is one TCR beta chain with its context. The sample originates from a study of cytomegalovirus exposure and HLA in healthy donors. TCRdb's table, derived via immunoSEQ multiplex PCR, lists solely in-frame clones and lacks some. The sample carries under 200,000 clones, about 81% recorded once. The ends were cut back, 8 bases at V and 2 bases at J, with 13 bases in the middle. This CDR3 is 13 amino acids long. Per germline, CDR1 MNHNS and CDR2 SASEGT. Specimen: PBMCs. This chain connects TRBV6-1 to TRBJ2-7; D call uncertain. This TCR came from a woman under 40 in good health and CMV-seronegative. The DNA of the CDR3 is TGTGCCAGCGAGAAGTTAGAAACCTACGAGCAGTACTTC. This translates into CASEKLETYEQYF.